Below are 8 T cell receptor beta chains sequenced from a single sample in a study of metastatic and nonmetastatic thyroid tumors. TCRdb used MiXCR to call clones anew from the PCR reads. The sample records 70,000 or so clones, 13% to 15% being singletons. Nobody among the patients had been given any treatment before thyroid surgery. Sequenced input: blood. All receptors derive from a male donor with papillary thyroid cancer or a benign thyroid nodule (not recorded which). Some clones in this sample may be carry-over from other donors' samples.

This clone came up a few times. A much bigger clone sits one base away, suggesting this may be a read error. This sample includes further DNA sequences coding for the same CDR3. The rearrangement joins TRBV5-1 to TRBJ1-5; 10 nucleotides match TRBD1. The CDR3 loop spans 17 amino acids. The V gene's germline CDR1 is SGHRS and CDR2 YFSETQ. CDR3: CASRKDRGQYSNQPQHF. CDR3 DNA: TGCGCCAGCAGGAAAGACAGGGGGCAATATAGCAATCAGCCCCAGCATTTC. The whole variable domain, filled in from reference TRBV5-1 and TRBJ1-5, reads KAGVTQTPRYLIKTRGQQVTLSCSPISGHRSVSWYQQTPGQGLQFLFEYFSETQRNKGNFPGRFSGRQFSNSRSEMNVSTLELGDSALYLCASRKDRGQYSNQPQHFGDGTRLSIL.

This clone showed up many times. The chain carries TRBV18 and TRBJ1-4; D is perhaps TRBD1 (5 bases). CDR3 length equals 15 residues. The germline CDR1 and CDR2 sequences are KGHSH and LQKENI. With 6 bases removed from V and 0 bases from J, the gap between germline ends came to 11 bases. This chain's CDR3 is CASSDSAATNEKLFF. CDR3 sequence (DNA): TGTGCCAGCTCTGACAGCGCCGCAACTAATGAAAAACTGTTTTTT.

This clone showed up many times. The chain carries TRBV4-2 and TRBJ1-2; D may be TRBD1 (5 bases). The germline gives CDR1 LGHNA, CDR2 YNFKEQ. The CDR3 runs 13 residues. The germline V and J ends were trimmed by 1 base and 7 bases, with 10 bases remaining between them. CDR3 region: CASSQVGVPGYTF. CDR3 DNA sequence: TGTGCCAGCAGCCAAGTAGGGGTACCTGGCTACACCTTC.

This clone has only a few counts. A much more abundant neighbour one base away suggests this may be a read error. Other DNA sequences within the sample encode an identical CDR3. J is TRBJ2-1 and V is TRBV2; D gene ambiguous. Germline assignment: CDR1 SNHLY and CDR2 FYNNEI. This CDR3 spans 11 amino acids. The CDR3 spells CAPRTGNEQFF. The CDR3 DNA follows: TGTGCTCCACGGACGGGCAATGAGCAGTTCTTC.

This chain connects TRBV11-1 to TRBJ1-2, with D unclear. The CDR3 length is 16 residues. Trimming cost V 2 bases and J 0 bases, with 13 bases left between them. Germline V gene data show CDR1 as SGHAT and CDR2 as FQDESV (reference sequence). CDR3 bases: TGTGCCAGCAGCTTACCCATGTTAGGAGCTAACTATGGCTACACCTTC. The encoded protein is CASSLPMLGANYGYTF.

This clone has at least ten counts. The gene calls are TRBV5-6 and TRBJ1-5, with D possibly TRBD1 on 6 matching bases. CDR1 is SGHDT, CDR2 YYEEEE, per germline. Trimming took off 4 bases at V and 4 bases at J, with 21 bases between the two ends. This CDR3 spans 17 amino acids. CDR3 residues: CASSQSRGGAGNQPQHF. Written as DNA, the CDR3 is TGTGCCAGCAGCCAGAGCCGGGGGGGCGCGGGTAATCAGCCCCAGCATTTT. The whole variable domain, filled in from reference TRBV5-6 and TRBJ1-5, reads DAGVTQSPTHLIKTRGQQVTLRCSPKSGHDTVSWYQQALGQGPQFIFQYYEEEERQRGNFPDRFSGHQFPNYSSELNVNALLLGDSALYLCASSQSRGGAGNQPQHFGDGTRLSIL.

This clone was counted only a few times. This may be a read error, as it is one base from a much larger clone. The rearrangement links TRBV27 to TRBJ2-3; D call uncertain. The CDR3 is 12 amino acids. Per the germline V gene, CDR1 is MNHEY and CDR2 is SMNVEV (reference sequence). CDR3 loop: CASGFIADTQYF. CDR3 DNA: TGTGCCAGCGGTTTCATCGCAGATACGCAGTATTTT.

This clone has a count of ten or more. The chain recombines TRBV5-4 with TRBJ2-5; TRBD1 matches 7 bases. CDR1 and CDR2 (germline): SGHNT, YYREEE (reference sequence). The CDR3 loop spans 14 amino acids. V was pared by 4 bases and J by 6 bases, with 9 bases of the junction left unmatched. The CDR3 spells CASSPGQVQKTQYF. The CDR3 DNA follows: TGTGCCAGCAGCCCCGGACAGGTTCAGAAGACCCAGTACTTC. Supplemented by reference TRBV5-4 and TRBJ2-5, the full variable domain reads ETGVTQSPTHLIKTRGQQVTLRCSSQSGHNTVSWYQQALGQGPQFIFQYYREEENGRGNFPPRFSGLQFPNYSSELNVNALELDDSALYLCASSPGQVQKTQYFGPGTRLLVL.